The clone carrying this TCR beta chain showed up just a few times. Its specificity is unknown. This specimen comes from a study of CD8 T cell repertoires and HIV-1 epitope variants. CDR1 and CDR2 from the germline V gene are MNHEY and SVGAGI. Trimming pared 6 bases from V and 1 base from J, leaving 12 bases between. CDR3 size: 15 residues. The method was immunoSEQ multiplex PCR; TCRdb's version includes in-frame clones alone and lacks a portion of them. Seen here are approximately 5,000 clones, about 70% observed once, and the top ten hold around two fifths. This TCR derives from a male donor with HIV. This sequence joins TRBV6-5 and TRBJ2-2; TRBD1 or TRBD2 may be the D gene (5 bases each). Sequencing used cultured CD8+ T cells derived from PBMCs. The CDR3 coding sequence is TGTGCCAGCAGGGGGAGACAGAAGAACACCGGGGAGCTGTTTTTT. This gives the protein CASRGRQKNTGELFF.